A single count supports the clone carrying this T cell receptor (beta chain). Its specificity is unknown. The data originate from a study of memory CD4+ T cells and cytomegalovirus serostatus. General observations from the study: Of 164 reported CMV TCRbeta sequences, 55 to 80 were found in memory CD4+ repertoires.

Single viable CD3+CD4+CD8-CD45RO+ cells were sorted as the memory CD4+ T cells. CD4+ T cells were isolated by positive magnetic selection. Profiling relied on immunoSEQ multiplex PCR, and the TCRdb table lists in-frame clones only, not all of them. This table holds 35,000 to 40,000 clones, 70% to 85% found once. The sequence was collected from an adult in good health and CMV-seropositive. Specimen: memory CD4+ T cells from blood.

The CDR3 nucleotides are TGTGCCAGCAGTGGACAGGGCAACTACAATGAGCAGTTCTTC. Protein sequence: CASSGQGNYNEQFF. V is TRBV2 and J is TRBJ2-1, with 7 bases that match TRBD1. V lost 4 bases to trimming and J lost 3 bases; unmatched junction nucleotides: 3. Germline V lookup: CDR1 SNHLY, CDR2 FYNNEI. The CDR3 has 14 residues.